This record covers a single T cell receptor (beta chain). The antigen is unknown. The CDR3 has 13 residues. With 3 bases removed from V and 11 bases from J, the gap between germline ends came to 13 bases. The germline V gene encodes CDR1 SNHLY and CDR2 FYNNEI. This specimen comes from a study of identical twins. Points from the study as a whole: Alpha sequences that were out-of-frame and twin-shared showed an excess of low generation probability.

TCRdb reanalysed the 5' RACE reads using MiXCR and keeps one entry per CDR3 protein. This table has about 730,000 distinct CDR3 sequences, over 20% appearing once. These sequences were also reported in another study, on T cells expressing NK-cell markers. That paper adds: The CD3+CD56-NKG2C+ fraction of several donors was likewise dominated by these clonotypes.

This rearrangement joins TRBV2 to TRBJ1-4; D gene unclear. The receptor was isolated from a woman younger than 30 in good health. Sequenced sample: PBMCs. The CDR3 coding sequence is TGTGCCAGCAGTGATGGTCCGGACGGGAAACTGTTTTTT. Amino acids: CASSDGPDGKLFF.